The present TCR beta chain was sequenced within a study of blood T cell repertoires in COVID-19. The CDR3 covers 13 residues. CDR1 is KGHDR, CDR2 SFDVKD, per germline. Trimming pared 1 base from V and 6 bases from J, leaving 7 bases between. Sequencing used immunoSEQ multiplex PCR; TCRdb keeps in-frame clones, though not all of them. Of tens of thousands of clones in the sample, approximately 84% were seen once. The sample taken for sequencing was peripheral blood. The receptor was derived from a man between 65 and 79 years old with active or convalescent COVID-19. The V call is TRBV24-1, the J call TRBJ2-3; no clear D. DNA of the CDR3: TGTGCCACCAGTGATTTCCTTTTGGATACGCAGTATTTT. It translates to CATSDFLLDTQYF.